This T cell receptor beta chain was profiled in a study of early T cells in non-severe SARS-CoV-2 infection (dated by TCRdb to about 2021). Some background on the complete study: Because TCR sequencing relied on bulk RNA taken from unsorted whole blood, pairing of alpha and beta chains was not possible. Overall study outcomes, separate from this receptor: VDJdb matching was skewed toward anti-spike CD8 responses and likely underestimated virus-specific expansions by missing private and CD4 specificities.

A case-control design nested within a healthcare worker cohort in London, UK, was used, with weekly nasopharyngeal swab PCR tests and blood sampling performed. Between 23 and 31 March 2020, the week of the UK lockdown, healthcare workers were enrolled and then followed up weekly for as long as 16 weeks. V is pruned by 7 bases and J by 4 bases, leaving 6 bases of the junction without a gene match. The CDR3 sequence holds 12 residues, the cysteine and phenylalanine included. Of the read, only the CDR3 DNA is kept; its 36 bases are in frame from base 1. Reading the germline V gene gives CDR1 SQVTM and CDR2 ANQGSEA. The library was built by means of 5' RACE. Sequenced using a NextSeq 500. The TCR library protocol attached unique molecular identifiers to individual cDNA molecules to correct for sequencing error and PCR bias. Both TCR alpha and beta chains were sequenced, and tight co-correlation was observed between alpha and beta sequence abundances in each sample. The authors' pipeline ran thus. V gene, J gene and CDR3 annotation of TCR sequences was performed with Decombinator V4. TCRs were defined as expanded if a significant change between any two time points was detected under a Poisson model with p below 0.0001. TCR abundances were normalised to the total number of TCRs sequenced per sample and were expressed as counts per million. MAIT TCRs were defined by TRAV1-2 paired with TRAJ12, TRAJ20 or TRAJ33, and iNKT TCRs by TRAV10 paired with TRAJ18. VDJdb, accessed 1 November 2021, was searched for CMV, EBV and SARS-CoV-2 annotated TCRs, with TCRs annotated for multiple antigens excluded. TCRdb passed the public sequencing reads through fastp at Q25 and MiXCR, retaining productive beta sequences. Each CDR3 protein appears once, grouped with its most common genes and DNA. TCRdb's processing, not the study's, gives the V and J calls here. A total of approximately 64,000 distinct CDR3 sequences appear in this sample, about 17% of them only once. Of the sample, roughly 8.2% falls within the top ten clones.

Details on this clonotype: Its antigen remains unidentified. No base quality values were provided; no much bigger clone lies one nucleotide off.

The sequence was obtained from an adult who was a healthcare worker with PCR-confirmed SARS-CoV-2 infection or an uninfected control (not recorded which). Sequencing was performed on whole blood, taken at baseline. The chain uses TRBV29-1 and TRBJ2-5, and 7 junction bases match TRBD2. The CDR3: CSGGLVGETQYF. The nucleotide sequence is given as TGCAGCGGAGGACTAGTAGGAGAGACCCAGTACTTC.